The 14 T cell receptor beta chains presented below share a single source sample, sequenced in a study of blood T cell repertoires in COVID-19. TCRdb keeps only in-frame clones here, not all; method: immunoSEQ multiplex PCR. This sample has 110,000 to 150,000 clones, with about 83% found just once. The sequenced material came from peripheral blood. The source of these receptors is a human donor in a cohort sampled during active COVID-19.

The rearrangement uses TRBV19 and TRBJ1-2, with 8 bases aligning to TRBD1. Per the germline V gene, CDR1 is LNHDA and CDR2 is SQIVND (reference sequence). The V gene end was trimmed by 2 bases and the J gene end by 7 bases; junction bases not matched to a gene: 24. The CDR3 has 20 amino acids. As DNA, the CDR3 is TGTGCCAGTAGTATACCCCCAAAATTGTCAGGGGGCGCCGGACCGGGTGGCTACACCTTC. Translated, it gives CASSIPPKLSGGAGPGGYTF.

The chain couples TRBV28 to TRBJ2-7; 7 bases align to TRBD1. CDR1 and CDR2 from the germline V gene are MDHEN and SYDVKM. V dropped 2 bases and J dropped 8; count of bases not matched to a gene: 12. This CDR3 region has 15 residues. The CDR3: CASSLTGTAVFQQYF. The CDR3 DNA is TGTGCCAGCAGTTTAACCGGGACAGCCGTTTTCCAGCAGTACTTC.

The rearrangement uses TRBV5-1 and TRBJ2-7; TRBD2 agrees at 7 bases. The CDR3 is made up of 15 amino acids. Losses at the gene ends were 1 base for V and 0 bases for J; bases not matched to a gene: 4. Per germline, CDR1 SGHRS and CDR2 YFSETQ. The chain's CDR3 is CASSLSRGSSYEQYF. The DNA for the CDR3 is TGCGCCAGCAGCTTGAGTCGCGGGAGCTCCTACGAGCAGTACTTC.

There are a few counts of this clone. The rearrangement joins TRBV6-5 to TRBJ2-5; 11 positions match TRBD2. This CDR3 is built from 14 residues. The J segment lost 1 base and the V segment lost 8 bases, leaving 3 bases of the junction unmatched. Germline values: CDR1 MNHEY, CDR2 SVGAGI. CDR3 amino acids: CASLAGGPQETQYF. Here the CDR3 DNA reads TGTGCCAGCTTAGCGGGAGGGCCCCAAGAGACCCAGTACTTC.

This chain connects TRBV12-3 or TRBV12-4 to TRBJ1-2; D unresolved. CDR3 length: 12 residues. Trimming left V 6 bases short and J 7 bases short, with 12 bases between. This chain's CDR3 is CASRRTAAGYTF. The CDR3 DNA reads as TGTGCCAGCAGGAGGACTGCTGCTGGCTACACCTTC.

V gene TRBV3-1 (or the pseudogene TRBV3-2) combines with J gene TRBJ2-3, with TRBD2 matching over 9 bases. V shed 4 bases and J 5 bases; nucleotides not matched to a gene: 13. This CDR3 comprises 17 residues. Germline CDR1 reads LGHDT; CDR2 reads YNNKEL (reference sequence). The chain's CDR3 is CASSLLREAGGRDTQYF. The CDR3, as DNA: TGTGCCAGCAGCCTCTTGAGGGAAGCGGGAGGCCGAGATACGCAGTATTTT.

The V gene is TRBV11-2, the J gene TRBJ1-1, with D maybe TRBD1 (5 bases). Trimming took off 4 bases at V and 0 bases at J, with 12 bases between the two ends. The CDR3 is 15 residues long. Germline V gives CDR1 SGHAT, CDR2 FQNNGV. The CDR3 loop reads CASSSPQGLNTEAFF. CDR3 nucleotide sequence: TGTGCCAGCAGCTCCCCTCAGGGCCTGAACACTGAAGCTTTCTTT.

The chain has TRBV9 and TRBJ1-1; a weak D match, TRBD1 (6 bases). Trimming pared 4 bases from V and 4 bases from J, leaving 11 bases between. Germline assignment: CDR1 SGDLS and CDR2 YYNGEE. The CDR3 length is 13 residues. CDR3 nucleotides: TGTGCCAGCAGCACAGGGTGGGGCACTGAAGCTTTCTTT. Protein product: CASSTGWGTEAFF.

This chain uses TRBV5-1 with TRBJ2-3; 11 positions agree with TRBD2. The trim removed 3 bases at V and 3 bases at J, leaving 9 bases unmatched. CDR1 and CDR2 (germline): SGHRS, YFSETQ. This CDR3 has 17 amino acids. The CDR3 spells CASSSSLAGAGTDTQYF. CDR3 nucleotide sequence: TGCGCCAGCAGCTCATCACTAGCGGGAGCCGGAACAGATACGCAGTATTTT.

This chain connects TRBV4-2 to TRBJ2-1, with TRBD2 as a possible D gene (6 bases). CDR3 length: 15 amino acids. V lost 0 bases and J lost 10, with 16 bases in between. Germline V CDR1 and CDR2: LGHNA, YNFKEQ. DNA of the CDR3: TGTGCCAGCAGCCAAGATCCCGATTCTAGCGTCGAGCAGTTCTTC. Amino acids: CASSQDPDSSVEQFF.

The chain employs TRBV13 and TRBJ2-3; maybe TRBD2 (5 bases). Germline V gives CDR1 PRHDT, CDR2 FYEKMQ (reference sequence). This CDR3 comprises 12 residues. The V and J ends lost 5 bases and 6 bases respectively, with 9 bases between them. The CDR3 nucleotides read TGTGCCAGCAGCCGGGAAAAGGATACGCAGTATTTT. Protein sequence: CASSREKDTQYF.

The rearrangement links TRBV7-2 to TRBJ2-5, with D maybe TRBD2 (7 bases). The V and J ends lost 6 bases and 4 bases respectively, with 15 bases between them. The CDR3 runs to 14 residues. Germline V CDR1 and CDR2: SGHTA, FQGNSA. CDR3: CASSRAGARETQYF. The CDR3 DNA follows: TGTGCCAGCAGTCGCGCGGGGGCACGAGAGACCCAGTACTTC.

The CDR3 nucleotides are TGTGCCAGCAGTGGAGACCAGGGTTGGCAGCCCCAGCATTTT. It codes for CASSGDQGWQPQHF. The chain couples TRBV2 to TRBJ1-5, with D possibly matching TRBD1 (5 bases). This CDR3 contains 14 residues. V dropped 4 bases and J dropped 7 bases, with 14 bases sitting between them. CDR1 is SNHLY, CDR2 FYNNEI, per germline.

The chain recombines TRBV5-1 with TRBJ2-2; 7 positions match TRBD1. Germline CDR1 reads SGHRS; CDR2 reads YFSETQ. The V and J ends lost 4 bases and 6 bases, in that order; junction bases with no gene match: 9. The CDR3 contains 15 residues. This CDR3 is CASSTITGAAGELFF. The CDR3 region has the DNA TGCGCCAGCAGCACGATAACAGGGGCGGCCGGGGAGCTGTTTTTT.